What follows is one T cell receptor (beta chain) and its context. Followed longitudinally, the Seattle patients had been enrolled during active infection. This table comes from immunoSEQ multiplex PCR, and its TCRdb copy is limited to in-frame clones, with some not included. The sample lists some 130,000 clones, approximately 90% occurring once. The data belong to a study of blood T cell repertoires in COVID-19. Looking at the study overall: PBMCs, B-cell-depleted T cells, or T cells provided the cDNA or gDNA that made up the material.

Sequencing was done on a sample of peripheral blood. The TCR originated in a man aged 55 to 70 with COVID-19, enrolled during active disease.

CDR3 bases: TGTGCCAGCAGTGAGGCGGGACAGGTGAACACTGAAGCTTTCTTT. It is translated as CASSEAGQVNTEAFF. V and J are TRBV6-1 and TRBJ1-1; TRBD1 matches 8 bases. CDR1 MNHNS and CDR2 SASEGT come from the germline V gene. V shed 3 bases, J shed 0 bases, and the junction held 3 bases outside the gene matches. The CDR3 contains 15 residues.